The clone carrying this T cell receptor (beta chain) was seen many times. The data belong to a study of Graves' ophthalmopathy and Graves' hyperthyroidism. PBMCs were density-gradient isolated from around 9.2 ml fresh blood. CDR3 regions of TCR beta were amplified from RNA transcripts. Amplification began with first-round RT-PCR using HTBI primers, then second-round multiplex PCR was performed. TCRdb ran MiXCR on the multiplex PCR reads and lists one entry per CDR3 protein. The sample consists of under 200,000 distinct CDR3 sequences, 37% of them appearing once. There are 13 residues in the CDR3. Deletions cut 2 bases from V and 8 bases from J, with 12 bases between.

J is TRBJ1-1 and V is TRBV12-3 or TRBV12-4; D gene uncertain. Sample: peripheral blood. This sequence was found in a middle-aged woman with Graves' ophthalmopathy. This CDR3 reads CASSLFGRREAFF. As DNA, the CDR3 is TGTGCCAGCAGTTTATTCGGGAGAAGGGAAGCTTTCTTT.